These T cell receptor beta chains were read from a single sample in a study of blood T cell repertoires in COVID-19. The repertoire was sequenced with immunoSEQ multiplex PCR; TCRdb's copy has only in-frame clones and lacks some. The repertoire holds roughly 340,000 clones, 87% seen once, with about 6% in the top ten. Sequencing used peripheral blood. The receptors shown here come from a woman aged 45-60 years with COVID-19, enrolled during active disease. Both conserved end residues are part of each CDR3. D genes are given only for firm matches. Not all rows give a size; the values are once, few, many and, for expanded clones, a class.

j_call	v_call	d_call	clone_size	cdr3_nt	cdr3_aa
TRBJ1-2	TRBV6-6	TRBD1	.	TGTGCCAGCAGTCCCGGGACAGGGGACGATGGCTACACCTTC	CASSPGTGDDGYTF
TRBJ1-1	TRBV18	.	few	TGTGCCAGCTCATACGGGAACACTGAAGCTTTCTTT	CASSYGNTEAFF
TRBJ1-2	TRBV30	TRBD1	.	TGTGCCTGGAGAGAACAGGGGGCGGGTGGCTACACCTTC	CAWREQGAGGYTF
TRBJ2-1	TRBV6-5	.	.	TGTGCCAGCAGTTACGGCAGGGCCAATGAGCAGTTCTTC	CASSYGRANEQFF
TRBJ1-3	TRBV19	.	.	TGTGCCAGTAGTATAGGAGGCGTTCGGGCTGGAAACACCATATATTTT	CASSIGGVRAGNTIYF
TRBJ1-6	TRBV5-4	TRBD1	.	TGTGCCAGCAGCCGCTGGACAGGATCGAACTCACCCCTCCACTTT	CASSRWTGSNSPLHF
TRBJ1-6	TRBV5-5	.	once	TGTGCCAGCAGTTTGGACGTGGACAGTTCACCCCTCCACTTT	CASSLDVDSSPLHF
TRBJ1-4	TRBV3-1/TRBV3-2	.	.	TGTGCCAGCAGCCGCGGATTTACTAATGAAAAACTGTTTTTT	CASSRGFTNEKLFF
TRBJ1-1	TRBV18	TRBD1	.	TGTGCCAGCTCACCCGGACAGGGGAGGAACACTGAAGCTTTCTTT	CASSPGQGRNTEAFF
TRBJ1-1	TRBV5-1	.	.	TGCGCCAGCAGCTTAGCCCCGGACACTGAAGCTTTCTTT	CASSLAPDTEAFF
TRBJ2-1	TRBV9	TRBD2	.	TGTGCCAGCAGCACCCGAGGAGGGAGGGCCTACAATGAGCAGTTCTTC	CASSTRGGRAYNEQFF
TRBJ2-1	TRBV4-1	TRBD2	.	TGCGCCAGCAGCCACGGACTAGCGGGAGCTTACAATGAGCAGTTCTTC	CASSHGLAGAYNEQFF
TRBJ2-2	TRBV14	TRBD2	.	TGTGCCAGCAGCTGGCCGGGGGGCACCGGGGAGCTGTTTTTT	CASSWPGGTGELFF
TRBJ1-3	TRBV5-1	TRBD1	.	TGCGCCAGCAGCTCGGACAGGATCACTGGAAACACCATATATTTT	CASSSDRITGNTIYF
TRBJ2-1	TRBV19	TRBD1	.	TGTGCCAGTAGTGTCCCGGGACAGTCCTACAATGAGCAGTTCTTC	CASSVPGQSYNEQFF
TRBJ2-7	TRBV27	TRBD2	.	TGTGCCAGCAGTCGCGAGAACGGACTAGCGGGAGTGGTCCACGAGCAGTACTTC	CASSRENGLAGVVHEQYF
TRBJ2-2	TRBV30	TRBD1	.	TGTGCCTGGATCCGGGACAGCTTGAACACCGGGGAGCTGTTTTTT	CAWIRDSLNTGELFF
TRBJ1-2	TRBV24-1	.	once	TGTGCCACCAGTGACGGGGAGGGGGATTACTATGGCTACACCTTC	CATSDGEGDYYGYTF
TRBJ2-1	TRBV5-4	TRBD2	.	TGTGCCAGCACCCCGGGGGGGACTAGCAGAAACAATGAGCAGTTCTTC	CASTPGGTSRNNEQFF
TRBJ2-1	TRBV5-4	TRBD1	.	TGTGCCAGCAGCTTTGGGACAGCACTCAATGAGCAGTTCTTC	CASSFGTALNEQFF
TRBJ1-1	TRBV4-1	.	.	TGCGCCAGCAGCCAAGACCACAGGGCTGAAGCTTTCTTT	CASSQDHRAEAFF
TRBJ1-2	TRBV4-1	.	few	TGCGCCAGCAGCCAGGAACAGGGTTACGGCTACACCTTC	CASSQEQGYGYTF
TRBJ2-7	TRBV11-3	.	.	TGTGCCAGCAGTCCTGCCGGAGCTCTTGGCGAGCAGTACTTC	CASSPAGALGEQYF
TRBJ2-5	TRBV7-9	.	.	TGTGCCAGCAGCCGGGACTTTGGGGGGACCCAGTACTTC	CASSRDFGGTQYF
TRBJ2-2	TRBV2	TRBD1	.	TGTGCCAGCATCGGACAGGGAAGTAGCACCGGGGAGCTGTTTTTT	CASIGQGSSTGELFF
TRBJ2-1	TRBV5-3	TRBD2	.	TGTGCCAGAAGCTTAGTCGATTTTAAGCGGGAGTCGGGTAATGAGCAGTTCTTC	CARSLVDFKRESGNEQFF
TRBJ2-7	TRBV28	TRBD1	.	TGTGCCAGCAGTCGGCCCGGACAGGGGACTTACGAGCAGTACTTC	CASSRPGQGTYEQYF
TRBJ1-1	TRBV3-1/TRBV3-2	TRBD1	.	TGTGCCAGCAGCCAAGATTATGAAGGGGGCGCTGAAGCTTTCTTT	CASSQDYEGGAEAFF
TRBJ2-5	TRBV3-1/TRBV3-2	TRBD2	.	TGTGCCAGCAGCCAAAAAGTAGGACTAGCGGGAGTTCCCCAAGAGACCCAGTACTTC	CASSQKVGLAGVPQETQYF
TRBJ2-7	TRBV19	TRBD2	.	TGTGCCAGTAGTGGGGGGGGGAAACCCTACGAGCAGTACTTC	CASSGGGKPYEQYF
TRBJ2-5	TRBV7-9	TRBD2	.	TGTGCCAGCAGCGTCCAAAAAGGGACTAGCGGAGAAGAGACCCAGTACTTC	CASSVQKGTSGEETQYF
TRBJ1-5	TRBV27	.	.	TGTGCCAGCAGTTCGTTTGGGCTTCAGCCCCAGCATTTT	CASSSFGLQPQHF
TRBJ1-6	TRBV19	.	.	TGTGCCAGTACCTATGGAGGGTACAGTAATTCACCCCTCCACTTT	CASTYGGYSNSPLHF
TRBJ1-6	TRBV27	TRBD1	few	TGTGCCAGCGGGGACAGATATTCACCCCTCCACTTT	CASGDRYSPLHF
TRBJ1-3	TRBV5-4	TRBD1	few	TGTGCCAGCAGCAACCCAGGGGGTGGAAACACCATATATTTT	CASSNPGGGNTIYF
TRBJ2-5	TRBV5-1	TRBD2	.	TGCGCCAGCAGCTTGGGGACACTAGCGGGAGTTCGAGAGACCCAGTACTTC	CASSLGTLAGVRETQYF
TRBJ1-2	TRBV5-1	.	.	TGCGCCAGCAGCTTGTCGACAGGTTATGCTGGCTACACCTTC	CASSLSTGYAGYTF
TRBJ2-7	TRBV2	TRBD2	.	TGTGCCAGGGAAAGGACTAGCGGGAGCCACGAGCAGTACTTC	CARERTSGSHEQYF
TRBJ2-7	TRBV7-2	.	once	TGTGCCAGCAGTCGACGAGGGGGTTCCCAGCAGTACTTC	CASSRRGGSQQYF
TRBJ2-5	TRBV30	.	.	TGTGCCTGGAGTAATCAGGTTCAAGAGACCCAGTACTTC	CAWSNQVQETQYF